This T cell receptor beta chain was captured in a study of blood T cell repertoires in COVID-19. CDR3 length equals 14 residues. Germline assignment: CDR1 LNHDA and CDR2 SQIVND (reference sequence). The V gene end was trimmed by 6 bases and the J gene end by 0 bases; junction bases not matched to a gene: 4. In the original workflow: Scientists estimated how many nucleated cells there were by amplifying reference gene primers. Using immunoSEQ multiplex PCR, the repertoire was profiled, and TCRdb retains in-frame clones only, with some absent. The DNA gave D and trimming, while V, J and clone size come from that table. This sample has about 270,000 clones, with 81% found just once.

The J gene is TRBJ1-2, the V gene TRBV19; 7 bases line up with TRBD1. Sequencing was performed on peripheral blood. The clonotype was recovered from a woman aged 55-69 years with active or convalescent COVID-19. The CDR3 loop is CASSRTGANYGYTF. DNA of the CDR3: TGTGCCAGTAGCCGGACAGGAGCTAACTATGGCTACACCTTC. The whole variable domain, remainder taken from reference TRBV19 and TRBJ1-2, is DGGITQSPKYLFRKEGQNVTLSCEQNLNHDAMYWYRQDPGQGLRLIYYSQIVNDFQKGDIAEGYSVSREKKESFPLTVTSAQKNPTAFYLCASSRTGANYGYTFGSGTRLTVV.